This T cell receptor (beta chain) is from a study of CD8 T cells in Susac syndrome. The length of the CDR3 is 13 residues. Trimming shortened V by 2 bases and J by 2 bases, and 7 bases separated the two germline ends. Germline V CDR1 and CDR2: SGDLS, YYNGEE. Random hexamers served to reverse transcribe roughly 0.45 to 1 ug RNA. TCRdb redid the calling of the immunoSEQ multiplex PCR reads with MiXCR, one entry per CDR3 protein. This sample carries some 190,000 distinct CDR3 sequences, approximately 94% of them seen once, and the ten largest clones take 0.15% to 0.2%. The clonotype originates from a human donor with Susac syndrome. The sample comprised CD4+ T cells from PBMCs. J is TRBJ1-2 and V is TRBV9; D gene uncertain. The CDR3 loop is CASSVRENYGYTF. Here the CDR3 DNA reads TGTGCCAGCAGCGTCCGGGAGAACTATGGCTACACCTTC. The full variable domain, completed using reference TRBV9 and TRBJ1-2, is DSGVTQTPKHLITATGQRVTLRCSPRSGDLSVYWYQQSLDQGLQFLIQYYNGEERAKGNILERFSAQQFPDLHSELNLSSLELGDSALYFCASSVRENYGYTFGSGTRLTVV.